A single T cell receptor beta chain is shown here with its context. Its antigen remains unidentified. RNA was isolated and reverse transcribed to cDNA, the sequencing template. The assay was immunoSEQ multiplex PCR, and TCRdb's table has in-frame clones only and misses some. The profile shows fewer than 150,000 clones, about 61% of them singletons. This sample is part of a study of CD8+ T cells in alopecia areata. Study-level results: Sharing of TCRs across patients appeared less clear than in mice, possibly for HLA-related reasons. Under tofacitinib, fewer expanded CD8+ clones appeared among the top 100 scalp clones.

V was cut by 5 bases and J by 3 bases, with 20 bases left in between. CDR1 is LNHNV and CDR2 is YYDKDF in the germline V gene (reference sequence). This CDR3 is built from 16 residues. Documented treatment: oral pan-JAK inhibitor, 5-10 mg twice daily. The researchers isolated CD4+ and CD8+ T cells from PBMCs by sorting. The sequenced sample was CD8+ T cells sorted from blood, obtained at week 4, from a patient treated with tofacitinib. The receptor was isolated from a human donor with alopecia areata. This chain uses TRBV15 with TRBJ2-7; a weak D match, TRBD1 (6 bases). In DNA form, the CDR3 reads TGTGCCACCAGCGTCAACGAGGGACAACAGGTCTACGAGCAGTACTTC. Translating it yields CATSVNEGQQVYEQYF.